The 4 T cell receptor beta chains given below trace back to one sample, sequenced in a study of T cell responses to AZD1222 COVID-19 vaccine. Repertoires were generated with immunoSEQ multiplex PCR, while TCRdb's copy carries only in-frame clones and drops some. Of about 180,000 clones in the sample, more than 80% were seen once. This specimen was peripheral blood, taken on day 0 of AZD1222 vaccination. Source of these receptors: an adult in good health.

This sequence joins TRBV29-1 and TRBJ2-1, with a tentative D call TRBD1 (6 bases). Germline loops: CDR1 SQVTM, CDR2 ANQGSEA. This CDR3 comprises 16 residues. V was trimmed by 6 bases and J by 0 bases, leaving 18 bases between them. The CDR3 bases are TGCAGCGTGAGGGGTTACAGGGTAAGCTCCTACAATGAGCAGTTCTTC. Protein product: CSVRGYRVSSYNEQFF.

CDR3 residues: CASRDRGPGGYTF. The CDR3 coding sequence is TGTGCCAGCCGGGACAGGGGGCCCGGTGGCTACACCTTC. The chain couples TRBV2 to TRBJ1-2; 12 bases are shared with TRBD1. Germline assignment: CDR1 SNHLY and CDR2 FYNNEI. The CDR3 has 13 residues. The J segment lost 7 bases and the V segment lost 8 bases, leaving 5 bases of the junction unmatched.

This clone was counted only a few times. This rearrangement joins TRBV15 to TRBJ1-5, with D perhaps TRBD1 (6 bases). V was shortened by 1 base and J by 8 bases, with 15 bases between the two germline ends. CDR1 and CDR2 (germline): LNHNV, YYDKDF (reference sequence). This CDR3 has 15 amino acids. The CDR3 reads CATSRVGAGVKPQHF. As DNA, the CDR3 is TGTGCCACCAGCAGAGTGGGGGCAGGGGTAAAGCCCCAGCATTTT.

The V and J genes are TRBV12-3 or TRBV12-4 and TRBJ1-1, with 8 bases that match TRBD1. V gave up 7 bases and J gave up 4 bases; unmatched junction bases: 2. The CDR3 runs to 12 residues. In nucleotides, the CDR3 is TGTGCCAGCAATGACAGGGGCACTGAAGCTTTCTTT. Protein: CASNDRGTEAFF.